Each of the 7 T cell receptor beta chains below was sequenced from the same sample in a study of CXCR3-negative and CXCR3-positive naive CD8 T cells. The authors prepared UMI-labeled TRB cDNA libraries by 5' RACE. TCRdb derives one entry per CDR3 protein from the 5' RACE reads, leaving out DNA. The listing records 150,000 or so distinct CDR3 sequences. The sample taken for sequencing was naive CXCR3- CD8+ T cells from blood. Indicated subset: CD45RO-CCR7+CD27+CD95- naive CD8+ T cells lacking CXCR3 (TNR3-). Source of these receptors: a human donor in good health. Some clones in this sample may be carry-over from other donors' samples.

The rearrangement uses TRBV23-1 and TRBJ2-2; TCRdb proposes TRBD1, but this gene call is untestable without DNA. TRBV23-1 is treated as an ORF (open reading frame) with a function not yet certain. This CDR3 spans 14 amino acids. CDR3 sequence reads: CASSQTGRTGELFF.

CDR3 protein: CASSLTSGEEQFF. J is TRBJ2-1 and V is TRBV7-3; TCRdb designates TRBD1, a call that cannot be tested without DNA. The germline CDR1 and CDR2 sequences are SGHTA and FQGTGA. CDR3 size: 13 residues.

The chain recombines TRBV2 with TRBJ2-5; absent DNA, TCRdb's TRBD2 call cannot be checked. The CDR3 is 17 residues long. Per the germline V gene, CDR1 is SNHLY and CDR2 is FYNNEI. The CDR3 spells CASSEGLAGGPRETQYF. Full variable domain (outside the CDR3, taken from reference TRBV2 and TRBJ2-5): EPEVTQTPSHQVTQMGQEVILRCVPISNHLYFYWYRQILGQKVEFLVSFYNNEISEKSEIFDDQFSVERPDGSNFTLKIRSTKLEDSAMYFCASSEGLAGGPRETQYFGPGTRLLVL.

J is TRBJ2-7 and V is TRBV19. The length of the CDR3 is 14 residues. Germline-derived CDR1 and CDR2 are LNHDA and SQIVND (reference sequence). The CDR3 loop reads CASSIFGSSYEQYF.

This rearrangement joins TRBV28 to TRBJ2-6; there is no DNA to check the TCRdb D call of TRBD2. This CDR3 is 18 amino acids long. Germline values: CDR1 MDHEN, CDR2 SYDVKM. CDR3 in amino acids: CASSLTSGIALGANVLTF.

This chain connects TRBV5-5 to TRBJ1-5; TCRdb outputs TRBD1, but without DNA this stays unchecked. The CDR3 sequence is 16 residues long. Germline lookup yields CDR1 SGHKS and CDR2 YYEKEE (reference sequence). CDR3 in amino acids: CASSLVGPDSNQPQHF.

The chain has TRBV18 and TRBJ1-1; without DNA, the TCRdb call of TRBD1 cannot be checked. CDR1 KGHSH and CDR2 LQKENI come from the germline V gene. This CDR3 comprises 14 residues. This chain's CDR3 is CASSPFGQGAEAFF.